The entry below gives a single T cell receptor (beta chain) sequence along with its context. The antigen it binds to is not known. Per-nucleotide qualities are absent, and no much larger clonotype sits a single base away. The germline V gene encodes CDR1 SQVTM and CDR2 ANQGSEA. Trimming leaves V shorter by 7 bases and J shorter by 5 bases, with the junction holding 2 bases beyond the gene matches. Reading from cysteine to phenylalanine, the CDR3 counts 12 amino acids. The sequence is cut down to CDR3 DNA, 36 bases in frame from base 1. The data originate from a study of T cells in Graves' hyperthyroidism and ophthalmopathy (dated by TCRdb to between 2019 and 2020). About the investigation overall: Peripheral blood was sampled at the time of initial diagnosis, prior to any treatment. TCR V-J signatures able to tell the groups apart were searched for in a discovery cohort of some 97 patients, of whom around 42 had Graves' ophthalmopathy and roughly 58 had stable Graves' hyperthyroidism. Prospective prediction of ophthalmopathy was tested in an independent validation cohort of approximately 19 hyperthyroidism patients and some 17 patients who later progressed to ophthalmopathy. For training and testing, the 100 or so patients in the discovery cohort were randomly divided in a 7:3 ratio. In roughly six Graves' hyperthyroidism patients, the study also compared T-cell repertoires from thyroid tissue with T-cell repertoires from blood. Following sampling, methimazole starting at 30 mg daily was given to hyperthyroidism patients, and high-dose intravenous methylprednisolone was given to ophthalmopathy patients. TCR Vbeta CDR3 sequencing of 130 to 150 peripheral blood samples (approximately 44 ophthalmopathy, around 80 hyperthyroidism and roughly 17 progressor patients) is reported in the paper. The paper's findings and limits, for the study overall: Ophthalmopathy was separated from stable hyperthyroidism by a 13 V-J signature model, with approximately 89% sensitivity and 81% to 82% specificity obtained in cross-validation and 80%/75% obtained in testing. During validation, the model predicted progression to ophthalmopathy a median of around 6 months ahead of onset, with almost 71% sensitivity and around 73% specificity. Most expanded thyroid clonotypes (frequency above 0.001) were also detected in blood, suggesting blood repertoires may reflect thyroid immune responses. Sample size was not statistically predetermined, and investigators were not blinded to group allocation.

Amplification of TCR beta CDR3 regions was carried out from RNA transcripts. For the first round of RT-PCR on the TCR CDR3, the HTBI primer set was used together with the Qiagen OneStep RT-PCR kit. Libraries were constructed in a second round of multiplex PCR, after which size selection and purification were performed. Paired-end sequencing of the libraries was performed with 100 bp reads on an Illumina HiSeq2000. As for the authors' bioinformatics: Raw data were processed with SOAPnuke, discarding reads with adapters, uncalled bases, mean Phred below 15, or no exact constant-primer or identifier match. High-quality paired reads were merged using COPE v1.2.5, and each unique nucleotide sequence was defined as a clonotype. MiTCR v1.1 was used to align clonotypes to the IMGT TRBV, TRBD and TRBJ reference segments. Analysis was restricted to V-J combinations with a frequency above 0.0001, which covered approximately 99% of repertoires. The TCS score was defined as the ratio of F50 (clonal expansion) to E x V (chaos), calculated using BLOSUM62-based TCRdist between CDR3 peptides within each V-J. Welch's t-statistics and random forest reduced approximately 520 V-J features to about 13, which were used in a naive Bayes classifier (R e1071). Thyroid-blood repertoire similarity was quantified with the Morisita-Horn index. Clones were called with MiXCR by TCRdb after fastp trimmed the public reads at Q25, and only in-frame beta chains were retained. Every distinct CDR3 protein forms one entry, paired with its most common genes and DNA. The authors' filters were not applied to this entry. This sample is represented by roughly 800,000 distinct CDR3 sequences; 38% of them were singletons. The ten largest clones represent 8.9% of the sample.

Graves' hyperthyroidism was defined as stable when no progression to ophthalmopathy occurred over 18 months of follow-up. The hyperthyroidism patients were between 18 and 65 years old and newly diagnosed, with a disease duration of less than 2 months. The study excluded patients with uncontrolled infections, other autoimmune diseases, pregnancy or lactation. Diagnoses were based on clinical symptoms, serum thyroxine and TRAb, thyroid ultrasound and orbital computed tomography. PBMCs were isolated from about 10 ml of fresh peripheral blood by Ficoll-Paque density gradient centrifugation. Total RNA was extracted using Trizol reagent, and RNA quality was assessed on an Agilent 2100 Bioanalyzer.

This receptor was taken from a man between 18 and 35 years old with Graves' hyperthyroidism. The chain links TRBV29-1 with TRBJ2-2, and TRBD1 aligns with 9 junction nucleotides. The sample consisted of blood. DNA sequence: TGCAGCGCCGACAGGGGGACCGGGGAGCTGTTTTTT. Translated, this gives CSADRGTGELFF.